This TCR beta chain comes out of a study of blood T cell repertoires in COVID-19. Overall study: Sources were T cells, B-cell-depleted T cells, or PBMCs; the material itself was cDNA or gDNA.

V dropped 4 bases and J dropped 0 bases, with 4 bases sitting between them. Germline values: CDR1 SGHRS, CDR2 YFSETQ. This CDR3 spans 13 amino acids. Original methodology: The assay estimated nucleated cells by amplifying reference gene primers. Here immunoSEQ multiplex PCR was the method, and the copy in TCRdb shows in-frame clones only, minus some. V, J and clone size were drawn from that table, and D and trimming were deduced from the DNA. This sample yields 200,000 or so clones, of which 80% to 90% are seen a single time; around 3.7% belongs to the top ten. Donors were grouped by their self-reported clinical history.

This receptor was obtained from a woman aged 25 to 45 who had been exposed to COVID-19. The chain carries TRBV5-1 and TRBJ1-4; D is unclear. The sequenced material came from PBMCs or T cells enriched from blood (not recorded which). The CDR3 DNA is TGCGCCAGCAGCCGAGCAACTAATGAAAAACTGTTTTTT. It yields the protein CASSRATNEKLFF.